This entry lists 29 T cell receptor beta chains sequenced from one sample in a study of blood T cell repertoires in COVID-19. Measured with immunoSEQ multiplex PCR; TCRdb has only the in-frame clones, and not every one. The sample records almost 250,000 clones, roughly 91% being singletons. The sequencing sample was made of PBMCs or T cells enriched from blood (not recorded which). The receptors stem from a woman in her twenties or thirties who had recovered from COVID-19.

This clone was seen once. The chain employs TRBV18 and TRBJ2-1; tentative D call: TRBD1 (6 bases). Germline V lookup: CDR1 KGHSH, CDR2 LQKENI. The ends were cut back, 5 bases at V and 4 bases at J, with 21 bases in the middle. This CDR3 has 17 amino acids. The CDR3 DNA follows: TGTGCCAGCTCATCGTACTCAACAGGGCCCCTATACAATGAGCAGTTCTTC. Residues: CASSSYSTGPLYNEQFF.

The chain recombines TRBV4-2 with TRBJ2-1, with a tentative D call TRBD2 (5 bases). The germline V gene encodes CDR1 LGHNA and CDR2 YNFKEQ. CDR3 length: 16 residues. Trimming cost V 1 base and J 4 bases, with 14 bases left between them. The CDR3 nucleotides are TGTGCCAGCAGCCAAGTAGGAAGCGGATTTTACAATGAGCAGTTCTTC. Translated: CASSQVGSGFYNEQFF.

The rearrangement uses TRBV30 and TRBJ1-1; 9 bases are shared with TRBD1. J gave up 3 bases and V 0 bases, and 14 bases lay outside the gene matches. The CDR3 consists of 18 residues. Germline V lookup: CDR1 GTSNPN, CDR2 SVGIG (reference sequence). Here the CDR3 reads CAWSVPGYRGRVDTEAFF. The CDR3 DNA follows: TGTGCCTGGAGTGTACCCGGGTACAGGGGGCGAGTGGACACTGAAGCTTTCTTT.

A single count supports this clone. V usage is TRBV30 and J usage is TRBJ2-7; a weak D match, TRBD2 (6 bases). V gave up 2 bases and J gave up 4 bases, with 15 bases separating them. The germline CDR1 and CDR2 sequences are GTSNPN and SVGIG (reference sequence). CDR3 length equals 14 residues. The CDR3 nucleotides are TGTGCCTGGAGTCAGGGACTGAGAATATACGAGCAGTACTTC. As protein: CAWSQGLRIYEQYF.

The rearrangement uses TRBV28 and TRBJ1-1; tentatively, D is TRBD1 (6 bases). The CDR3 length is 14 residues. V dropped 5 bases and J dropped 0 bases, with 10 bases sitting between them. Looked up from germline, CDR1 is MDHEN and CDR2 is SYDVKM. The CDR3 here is CASSTYRVNTEAFF. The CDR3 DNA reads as TGTGCCAGCAGTACCTACAGGGTGAACACTGAAGCTTTCTTT.

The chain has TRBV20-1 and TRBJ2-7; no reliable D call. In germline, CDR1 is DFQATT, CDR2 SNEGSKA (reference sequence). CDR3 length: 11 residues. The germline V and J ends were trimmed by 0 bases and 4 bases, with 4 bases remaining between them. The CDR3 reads CSAREAYEQYF. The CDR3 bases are TGCAGTGCTAGAGAAGCATACGAGCAGTACTTC.

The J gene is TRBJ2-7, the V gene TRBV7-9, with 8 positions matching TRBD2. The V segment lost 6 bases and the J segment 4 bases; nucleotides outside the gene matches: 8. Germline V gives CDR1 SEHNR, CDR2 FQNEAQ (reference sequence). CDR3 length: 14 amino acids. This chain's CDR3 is CASRPGGNSYEQYF. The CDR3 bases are TGTGCCAGCAGACCGGGAGGGAACTCGTACGAGCAGTACTTC.

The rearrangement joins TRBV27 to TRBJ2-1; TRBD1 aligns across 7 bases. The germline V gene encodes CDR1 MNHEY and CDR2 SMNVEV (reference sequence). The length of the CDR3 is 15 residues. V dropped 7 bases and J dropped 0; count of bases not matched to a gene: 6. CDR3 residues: CASNKGQVSYNEQFF. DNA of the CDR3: TGTGCCAGCAATAAAGGACAGGTCTCCTACAATGAGCAGTTCTTC.

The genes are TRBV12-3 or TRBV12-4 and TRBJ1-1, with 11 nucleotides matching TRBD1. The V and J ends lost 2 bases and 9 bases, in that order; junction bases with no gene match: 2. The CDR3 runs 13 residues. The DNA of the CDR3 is TGTGCCAGCAGTTTAATGGACAGGGGGCAAGCTTTCTTT. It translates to CASSLMDRGQAFF.

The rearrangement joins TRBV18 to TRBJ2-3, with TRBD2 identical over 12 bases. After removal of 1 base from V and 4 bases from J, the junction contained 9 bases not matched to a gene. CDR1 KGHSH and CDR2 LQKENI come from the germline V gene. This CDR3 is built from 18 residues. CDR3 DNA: TGTGCCAGCTCACCACTTTATCAACTAGCGGGAGGTTCAGATACGCAGTATTTT. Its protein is CASSPLYQLAGGSDTQYF.

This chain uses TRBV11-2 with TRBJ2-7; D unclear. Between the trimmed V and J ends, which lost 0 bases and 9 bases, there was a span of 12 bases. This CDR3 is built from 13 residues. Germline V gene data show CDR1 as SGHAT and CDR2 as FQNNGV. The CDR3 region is CASSLDLFPGQYF. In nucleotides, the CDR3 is TGTGCCAGCAGCTTAGATCTCTTCCCCGGGCAGTACTTC.

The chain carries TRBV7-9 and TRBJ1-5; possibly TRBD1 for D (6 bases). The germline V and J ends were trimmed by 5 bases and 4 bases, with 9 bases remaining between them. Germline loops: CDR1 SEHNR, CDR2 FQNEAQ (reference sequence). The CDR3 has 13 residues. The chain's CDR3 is CASSRTANQPQHF. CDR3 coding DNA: TGTGCCAGCAGCCGGACAGCAAATCAGCCCCAGCATTTT.

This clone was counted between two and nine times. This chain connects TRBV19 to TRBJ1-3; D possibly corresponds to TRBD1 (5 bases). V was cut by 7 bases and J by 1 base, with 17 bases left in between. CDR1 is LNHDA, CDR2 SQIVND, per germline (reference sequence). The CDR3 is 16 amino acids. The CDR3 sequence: CASTPLQGGSGNTIYF. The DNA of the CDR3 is TGTGCCAGTACCCCCCTCCAGGGAGGGTCTGGAAACACCATATATTTT.

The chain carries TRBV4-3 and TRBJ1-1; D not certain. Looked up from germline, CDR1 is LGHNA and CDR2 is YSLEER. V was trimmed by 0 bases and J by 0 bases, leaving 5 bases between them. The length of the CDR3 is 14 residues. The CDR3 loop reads CASSQERLNTEAFF. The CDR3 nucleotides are TGCGCCAGCAGCCAAGAACGGTTGAACACTGAAGCTTTCTTT.

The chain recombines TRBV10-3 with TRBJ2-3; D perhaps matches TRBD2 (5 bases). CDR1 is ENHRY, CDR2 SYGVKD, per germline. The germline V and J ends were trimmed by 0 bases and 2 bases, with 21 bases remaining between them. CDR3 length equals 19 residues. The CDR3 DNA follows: TGTGCCATCAGTGAGTCAAACGGGGTGTCTTCCTCCCCCACAGATACGCAGTATTTT. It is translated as CAISESNGVSSSPTDTQYF.

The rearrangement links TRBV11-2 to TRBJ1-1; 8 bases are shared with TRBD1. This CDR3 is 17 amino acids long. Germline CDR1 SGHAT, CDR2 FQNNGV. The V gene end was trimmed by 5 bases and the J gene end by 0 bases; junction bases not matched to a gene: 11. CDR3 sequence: CASSPDRAGGVNTEAFF. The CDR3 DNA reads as TGTGCCAGCAGCCCGGACAGGGCGGGCGGGGTGAACACTGAAGCTTTCTTT.

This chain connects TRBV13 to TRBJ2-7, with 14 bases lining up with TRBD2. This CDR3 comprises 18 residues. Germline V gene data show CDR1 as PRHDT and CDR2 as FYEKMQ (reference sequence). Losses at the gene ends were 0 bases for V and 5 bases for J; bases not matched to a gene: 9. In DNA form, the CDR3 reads TGTGCCAGCAGCTTAGGCCGGGGACTAGCGGGAGTTCGCCACGAGCAGTACTTC. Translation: CASSLGRGLAGVRHEQYF.

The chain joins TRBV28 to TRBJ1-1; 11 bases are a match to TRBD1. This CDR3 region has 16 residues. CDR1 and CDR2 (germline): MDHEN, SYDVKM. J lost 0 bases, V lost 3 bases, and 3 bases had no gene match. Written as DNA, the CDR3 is TGTGCCAGCAGTTTGGACAGGGGGCGTGTGAACACTGAAGCTTTCTTT. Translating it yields CASSLDRGRVNTEAFF.

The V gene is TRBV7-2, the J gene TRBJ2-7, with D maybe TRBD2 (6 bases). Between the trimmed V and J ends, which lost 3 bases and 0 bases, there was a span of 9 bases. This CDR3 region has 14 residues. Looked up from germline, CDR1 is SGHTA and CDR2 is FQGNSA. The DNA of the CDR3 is TGTGCCAGCAGCTTTAGGCGGGGCTCCTACGAGCAGTACTTC. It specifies CASSFRRGSYEQYF.

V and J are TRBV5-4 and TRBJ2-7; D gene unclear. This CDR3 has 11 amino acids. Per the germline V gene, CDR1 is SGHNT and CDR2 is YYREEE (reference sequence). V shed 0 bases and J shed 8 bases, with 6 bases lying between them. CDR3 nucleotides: TGTGCCAGCAGCTTGGACGAGAAGCAGTACTTC. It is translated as CASSLDEKQYF.

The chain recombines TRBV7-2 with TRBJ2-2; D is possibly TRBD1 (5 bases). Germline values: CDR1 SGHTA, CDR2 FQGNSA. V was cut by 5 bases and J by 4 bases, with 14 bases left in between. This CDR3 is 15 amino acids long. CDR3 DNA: TGTGCCAGCAGCCGTAATGCAGGGCCCACCGGGGAGCTGTTTTTT. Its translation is CASSRNAGPTGELFF.

Here the CDR3 DNA reads TGTGCCAGTAGGTCGGACAGAACCCTACCTAATCAGCCCCAGCATTTT. Protein: CASRSDRTLPNQPQHF. This chain connects TRBV19 to TRBJ1-5, with D perhaps TRBD1 (6 bases). The CDR3 extends over 16 amino acids. The V and J ends lost 6 bases and 4 bases respectively, with 19 bases between them. From germline, CDR1 is LNHDA and CDR2 SQIVND (reference sequence).

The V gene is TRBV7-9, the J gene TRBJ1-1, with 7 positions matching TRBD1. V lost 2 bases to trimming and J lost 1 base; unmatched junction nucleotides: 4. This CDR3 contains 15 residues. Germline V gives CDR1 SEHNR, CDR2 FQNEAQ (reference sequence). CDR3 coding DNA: TGTGCCAGCAGCTTACAACAGGGGACGAACACTGAAGCTTTCTTT. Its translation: CASSLQQGTNTEAFF.

In nucleotides, the CDR3 is TGTGCCTGGAGTAAAATAAACTCTGGAAACACCATATATTTT. Protein sequence: CAWSKINSGNTIYF. J is TRBJ1-3 and V is TRBV30; no clear D. This CDR3 spans 14 amino acids. Germline CDR1 GTSNPN, CDR2 SVGIG (reference sequence). The ends were cut back, 2 bases at V and 0 bases at J, with 8 bases in the middle.

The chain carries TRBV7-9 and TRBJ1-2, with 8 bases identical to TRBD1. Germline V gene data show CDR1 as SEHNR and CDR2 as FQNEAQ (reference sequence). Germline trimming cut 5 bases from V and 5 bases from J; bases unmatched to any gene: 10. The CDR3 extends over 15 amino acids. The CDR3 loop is CASSGGTGGGYGYTF. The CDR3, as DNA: TGTGCCAGCAGCGGAGGGACAGGAGGCGGTTATGGCTACACCTTC.

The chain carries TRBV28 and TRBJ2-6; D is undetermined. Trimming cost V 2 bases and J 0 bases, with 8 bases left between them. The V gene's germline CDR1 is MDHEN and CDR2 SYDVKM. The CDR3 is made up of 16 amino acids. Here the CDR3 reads CASSLVLPSGANVLTF. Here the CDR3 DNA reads TGTGCCAGCAGTTTAGTCCTCCCCTCTGGGGCCAACGTCCTGACTTTC.

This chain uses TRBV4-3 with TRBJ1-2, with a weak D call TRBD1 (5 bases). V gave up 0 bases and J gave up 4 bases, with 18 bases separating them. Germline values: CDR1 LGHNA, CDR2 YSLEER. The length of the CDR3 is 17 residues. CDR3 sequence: CASSQDWAGPRTYGYTF. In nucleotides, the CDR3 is TGCGCCAGCAGCCAAGACTGGGCAGGGCCTAGAACCTATGGCTACACCTTC.

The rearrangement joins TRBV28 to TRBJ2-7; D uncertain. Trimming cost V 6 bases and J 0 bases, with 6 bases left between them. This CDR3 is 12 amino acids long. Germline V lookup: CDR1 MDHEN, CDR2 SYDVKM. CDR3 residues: CASRPSSYEQYF. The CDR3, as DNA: TGTGCCAGCAGGCCCAGCTCCTACGAGCAGTACTTC.

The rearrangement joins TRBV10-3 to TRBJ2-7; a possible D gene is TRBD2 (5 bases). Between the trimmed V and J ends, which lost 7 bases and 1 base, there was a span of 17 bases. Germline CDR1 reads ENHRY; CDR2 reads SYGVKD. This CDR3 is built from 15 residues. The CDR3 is CAIMDPPSGSYEQYF. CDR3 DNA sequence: TGTGCCATCATGGACCCGCCTTCGGGATCCTACGAGCAGTACTTC.